This T cell receptor beta chain was identified during a study of Ad26.COV2.S vaccination and SARS-CoV-2 variants (dated by TCRdb to the early 2020s). For the wider study: Donors in the vaccine arm were drawn from COV1001, a multicentre, randomized, double-blind, placebo-controlled phase I-IIa trial testing Ad26.COV2.S in healthy adults. Ad26.COV2.S was administered intramuscularly at a dose of 5x10^10 or 1x10^11 viral particles, either as one shot or as two shots given 56 days apart. TCRbeta repertoire sequencing served as the tool for gauging how specific and how broad the SARS-CoV-2-reactive T cell receptors were following Ad26.COV2.S vaccination. The TCR-sequenced set comprised about 32 samples: some 20 Ad26.COV2.S vaccine recipients, 5 placebo recipients and 8 SARS-CoV-2 convalescent individuals. Trial participants were randomized into five groups of five, in which low-dose or high-dose Ad26.COV2.S was given once or twice, or placebo was given on both occasions. Blinding of investigators to trial group allocation was maintained during experiments and outcome assessment. Overall study results and their limits: The study was not powered for comparison of responses between vaccine doses or regimens. After vaccination, substantial breadth of spike-specific CD8+ and CD4+ T cell responses was reported. Spike-specific TCR breadth was higher in Ad26.COV2.S recipients than in placebo recipients (P = 0.0014). It was noted by the authors that total T cell responses may have been underestimated by the TCR breadth and depth analyses. Comparable non-spike TCR breadth was observed between vaccine and placebo recipients, consistent with only spike being contained in the vaccine.

The immunoSEQ Assay was the method used to sequence TCRbeta CDR3 regions. After extraction, genomic DNA underwent amplification by bias-controlled multiplex PCR, followed by high-throughput sequencing. The original methods were these. To quantify the absolute abundance of every unique TCRbeta CDR3 region, sequences were collapsed and filtered. T cell fraction was estimated by normalizing TCRbeta template counts to usable DNA, with usable DNA measured through amplification of reference genes found in all nucleated cells. Repertoire TCRs were annotated as SARS-CoV-2-specific by exact matching of V gene, CDR3 amino acid sequence and J gene to a known reactive TCR set. MIRA supplied the reference SARS-CoV-2 TCR set, which was filtered for enrichment in COVID-19-positive ImmuneCODE repertoires so that public or cross-reactive TCRs were removed. Using the MIRA antigens, annotated TCRs were further analysed by specific ORF or by position within an ORF. Depth was the summed frequency of annotated unique rearrangements, while breadth was defined as annotated unique rearrangements over total unique productive rearrangements. TCR breadth was compared between groups using two-sided Wilcoxon rank-sum tests. Held by TCRdb, this immuneACCESS table contains in-frame sequences only and omits some clones. Under half of the omission traces to an unresolved V gene where checked; the cause of the rest is unknown. That table is the source of V, J and clone size, and D and trimming were worked out from the DNA. In this sample the table shows fewer than 500,000 clones, approximately 89% of which occur a single time. Approximately 2.5% of the sample comes from the top ten.

This sample's treatment or condition label indicates: around 19 received Ad26.COV2.S at low or high dose, single or two shots; about five received placebo; per-sample allocation not given. For vaccine and placebo recipients, the sequenced repertoires came from samples collected on day 63 after the first injection. Between 29 July and 7 August 2020, Cohort 1b enrolled approximately 26 adults aged 18-55 years at one site in Boston, USA. Ad26.COV2.S was a replication-incompetent adenovirus type 26 vector expressing a prefusion-stabilized SARS-CoV-2 spike protein from the original Wuhan strain. A note on this clone: Its antigen specificity is not known. The sample holds no much larger clone one base away, and base qualities are not on file. Other nucleotide sequences in the sample specify the same CDR3.

Deletion took 6 bases off V and 5 bases off J, with a span of 10 bases between the germline ends. CDR3 length: 13 amino acids, cysteine to phenylalanine. The read is trimmed to its CDR3 DNA, 39 bases read in frame from base 1. Here the sequenced sample was peripheral blood, taken in a trial of Ad26.COV2.S vaccine versus placebo. The source of this sequence is a person aged 18-60 years who received the Ad26.COV2.S COVID-19 vaccine or a placebo. Here the chain combines TRBV12-3 or TRBV12-4 and TRBJ1-4; no confident D gene assignment can be made. The CDR3 amino acid sequence is: CASSPRVNEKLFF. The DNA reads as follows: TGTGCCAGCAGCCCGAGGGTGAATGAAAAACTGTTTTTT.